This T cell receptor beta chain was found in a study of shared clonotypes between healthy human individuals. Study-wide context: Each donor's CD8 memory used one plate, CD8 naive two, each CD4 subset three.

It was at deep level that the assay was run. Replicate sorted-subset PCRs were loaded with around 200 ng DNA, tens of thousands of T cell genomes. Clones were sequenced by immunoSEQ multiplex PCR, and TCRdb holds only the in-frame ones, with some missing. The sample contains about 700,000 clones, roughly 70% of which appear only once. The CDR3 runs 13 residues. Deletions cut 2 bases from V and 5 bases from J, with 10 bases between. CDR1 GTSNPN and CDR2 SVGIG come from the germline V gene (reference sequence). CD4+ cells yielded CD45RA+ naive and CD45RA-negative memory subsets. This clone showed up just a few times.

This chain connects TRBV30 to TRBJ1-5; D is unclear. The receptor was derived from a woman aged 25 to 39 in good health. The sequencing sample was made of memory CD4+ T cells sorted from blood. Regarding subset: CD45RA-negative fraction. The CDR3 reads CAWSMGSDQPQHF. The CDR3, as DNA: TGTGCCTGGAGTATGGGTTCGGATCAGCCCCAGCATTTT. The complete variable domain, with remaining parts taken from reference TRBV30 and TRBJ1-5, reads SQTIHQWPATLVQPVGSPLSLECTVEGTSNPNLYWYRQAAGRGLQLLFYSVGIGQISSEVPQNLSASRPQDRQFILSSKKLLLSDSGFYLCAWSMGSDQPQHFGDGTRLSIL.